This T cell receptor (beta chain) was sequenced for a study of human T cells and chemical hapten exposure. About the study: Affected patients, primarily female, had alopecia areata, totalis or universalis. General study findings and limits: The study found that PT1 expanded TCR counts correlated positively with patch test score.

Each CDR3 protein is one row after TCRdb ran MiXCR on the RACE reads. The data contain around 380,000 distinct CDR3 sequences, approximately 4.4% of them singletons. Germline V CDR1 and CDR2: SEHNR, FQNEAQ (reference sequence). V was pared by 3 bases and J by 4 bases, with 10 bases between. This CDR3 has 14 amino acids. Indicated time point: patch test 1, 2 weeks after DPC sensitization. The treatment is: therapeutic diphenylcyclopropenone sensitization with weekly scalp DPC. In this sample, this clonotype turned up many times. What it recognizes is unknown. The sequence was obtained from a woman aged 45-65 years with alopecia areata. Some clones in this sample may be carry-over from other donors' samples. The sequencing here drew on whole blood, taken in connection with sensitization to the hapten diphenylcyclopropenone (DPC). The V and J genes are TRBV7-9 and TRBJ1-5; perhaps TRBD1 as D (5 bases). CDR3 nucleotide sequence: TGTGCCAGCAGCTTCGACAGCCGTAATCAGCCCCAGCATTTT. It specifies CASSFDSRNQPQHF.